The 28 T cell receptor beta chains below were found in one sample sequenced in a study of PD-L1 blockade in urothelial cancer. Profiled with immunoSEQ multiplex PCR; TCRdb holds only in-frame clones, not every one. The sample includes 35,000 or so clones, just over 35% of them seen just once. Sequences were derived from tumor tissue, sampled before atezolizumab (anti-PD-L1) treatment. The origin of the receptors is a man in his 60s with urothelial cancer.

The chain couples TRBV30 to TRBJ1-5; weak D call: TRBD1 (6 bases). The CDR3 has 14 amino acids. Germline V gene lookup returns CDR1 GTSNPN and CDR2 SVGIG (reference sequence). V shed 3 bases and J shed 5 bases, with 14 bases lying between them. CDR3 loop: CAWSYGQGYQPQHF. CDR3 sequence (DNA): TGTGCCTGGAGCTATGGGCAGGGGTATCAGCCCCAGCATTTT.

This clone was detected once. This chain connects TRBV5-1 to TRBJ2-2, with D perhaps matching TRBD1 (6 bases). V dropped 1 base and J dropped 3 bases, with 7 bases sitting between them. This CDR3 is 14 amino acids long. Germline CDR1 and CDR2: SGHRS and YFSETQ. The CDR3 here is CASSLNRDTGELFF. The DNA of the CDR3 is TGCGCCAGCAGCTTGAACAGGGACACCGGGGAGCTGTTTTTT. Drawing the rest from reference TRBV5-1 and TRBJ2-2, the complete variable domain is KAGVTQTPRYLIKTRGQQVTLSCSPISGHRSVSWYQQTPGQGLQFLFEYFSETQRNKGNFPGRFSGRQFSNSRSEMNVSTLELGDSALYLCASSLNRDTGELFFGEGSRLTVL.

This clone was observed at least ten times. The V and J genes are TRBV7-6 and TRBJ1-1; D not certain. The germline V gene encodes CDR1 SGHVS and CDR2 FNYEAQ. V lost 5 bases and J lost 1, with 11 bases in between. The CDR3 extends over 14 amino acids. This CDR3 is CASSQVAGNTEAFF. The CDR3 region has the DNA TGTGCCAGCAGCCAAGTAGCAGGGAACACTGAAGCTTTCTTT. The full variable domain, in which reference TRBV7-6 and TRBJ1-1 provide the parts outside the CDR3, is GAGVSQSPRYKVTKRGQDVALRCDPISGHVSLYWYRQALGQGPEFLTYFNYEAQQDKSGLPNDRFSAERPEGSISTLTIQRTEQRDSAMYRCASSQVAGNTEAFFGQGTRLTVV.

V usage is TRBV30 and J usage is TRBJ1-3, with D hard to call. The CDR3 has 13 amino acids. Germline loops: CDR1 GTSNPN, CDR2 SVGIG (reference sequence). The CDR3 spells CASKGPPGNTIYF. The CDR3, as DNA: TGTGCTTCAAAGGGCCCCCCGGGAAACACCATATATTTT.

The chain's CDR3 is CASSLGDRYQETQYF. The CDR3 DNA sequence: TGTGCCAGCAGCTTAGGCGACAGGTACCAAGAGACCCAGTACTTC. The chain employs TRBV7-7 and TRBJ2-5; D perhaps matches TRBD1 (6 bases). The CDR3 totals 15 residues. The germline V and J ends were trimmed by 1 base and 0 bases, with 9 bases remaining between them. Germline V gives CDR1 SSHAT, CDR2 FNYEAQ (reference sequence).

V usage is TRBV19 and J usage is TRBJ2-4; D is possibly TRBD1 or TRBD2 (5 bases each). The CDR3 runs to 13 residues. V was shortened by 4 bases and J by 7 bases, with 11 bases between the two germline ends. The V gene's germline CDR1 is LNHDA and CDR2 SQIVND (reference sequence). CDR3: CASSTNRGNIQYF. In DNA form, the CDR3 reads TGTGCCAGTAGTACCAACCGGGGCAACATTCAGTACTTC.

The J gene is TRBJ2-7, the V gene TRBV19; 10 nucleotides match TRBD2. V shed 7 bases, J shed 2 bases, and the junction held 17 bases outside the gene matches. The CDR3 is 18 amino acids. From germline, CDR1 is LNHDA and CDR2 SQIVND (reference sequence). The CDR3 sequence is CASKFVSGRVGWPYEQYF. DNA for the CDR3: TGTGCCAGTAAGTTTGTCAGCGGGAGGGTAGGTTGGCCCTACGAGCAGTACTTC. Full variable domain (missing parts from reference TRBV19 and TRBJ2-7): DGGITQSPKYLFRKEGQNVTLSCEQNLNHDAMYWYRQDPGQGLRLIYYSQIVNDFQKGDIAEGYSVSREKKESFPLTVTSAQKNPTAFYLCASKFVSGRVGWPYEQYFGPGTRLTVT.

The V gene is TRBV30, the J gene TRBJ2-3; no clear D. In germline, CDR1 is GTSNPN, CDR2 SVGIG (reference sequence). Trimming pared 0 bases from V and 4 bases from J, leaving 5 bases between. The CDR3 has 12 residues. The CDR3 protein is CAWSVGADTQYF. CDR3 nucleotides: TGTGCCTGGAGTGTCGGCGCAGATACGCAGTATTTT.

This clone showed up just a few times. CDR3 sequence (DNA): TGTGCCAGCTCAGACCAACGACAGAATGAAAAACTGTTTTTT. Its translation is CASSDQRQNEKLFF. V usage is TRBV25-1 and J usage is TRBJ1-4; a weak D match, TRBD1 (5 bases). Germline V CDR1 and CDR2: MGHDK, SYGVNS. The V end lost 8 bases, the J end lost 5 bases, and 15 bases lay between the germline ends. The CDR3 loop spans 14 amino acids. The full variable domain, in which reference TRBV25-1 and TRBJ1-4 provide the parts outside the CDR3, is EADIYQTPRYLVIGTGKKITLECSQTMGHDKMYWYQQDPGMELHLIHYSYGVNSTEKGDLSSESTVSRIRTEHFPLTLESARPSHTSQYLCASSDQRQNEKLFFGSGTQLSVL.

The chain employs TRBV19 and TRBJ2-7; 7 bases agree with TRBD2. Germline V gene sequence: CDR1 LNHDA, CDR2 SQIVND (reference sequence). The V and J ends lost 5 bases and 2 bases, in that order; junction bases with no gene match: 6. The CDR3 has 14 residues. The CDR3 DNA sequence: TGTGCCAGTAGTCTCCCAGGACTAGCCTACGAGCAGTACTTC. As protein: CASSLPGLAYEQYF.

The chain links TRBV6-8 to TRBJ2-3; TRBD2 aligns across 7 bases. CDR3 length equals 15 residues. Looked up from germline, CDR1 is MNHGY and CDR2 is SAAAGT. The ends lost 6 bases at V and 2 bases at J; junction bases unmatched: 8. In DNA form, the CDR3 reads TGTGCCAGCAGGGCCCTCGGGGGGTCCACAGATACGCAGTATTTT. Its protein product is CASRALGGSTDTQYF.

The V call is TRBV30, the J call TRBJ1-2, with 7 nucleotides matching TRBD1. V was pared by 2 bases and J by 3 bases, with 12 bases of the junction left unmatched. CDR3 length: 16 residues. Germline CDR1 GTSNPN, CDR2 SVGIG (reference sequence). The CDR3 sequence is CAWSYRGASLDYGYTF. In DNA, the CDR3 is TGTGCCTGGAGTTACAGGGGCGCTTCTCTAGACTATGGCTACACCTTC. The full variable domain, with the rest looked up from reference TRBV30 and TRBJ1-2, is SQTIHQWPATLVQPVGSPLSLECTVEGTSNPNLYWYRQAAGRGLQLLFYSVGIGQISSEVPQNLSASRPQDRQFILSSKKLLLSDSGFYLCAWSYRGASLDYGYTFGSGTRLTVV.

The chain is built from TRBV10-2 and TRBJ2-7; D possibly corresponds to TRBD2 (5 bases). From germline, CDR1 is WSHSY and CDR2 SAAADI. The CDR3 spans 16 residues. V was clipped by 6 bases and J by 1 base, with 19 bases between them. The CDR3 sequence: CASSPGGSGKSYEQYF. In DNA, the CDR3 is TGCGCCAGCAGCCCCGGTGGCTCCGGGAAGTCCTACGAGCAGTACTTC.

This clone was observed a handful of times. The chain uses TRBV18 and TRBJ2-5, with 10 bases matching TRBD2. Unmatched junction bases numbered 2, after V lost 3 bases and J lost 4 bases. Germline CDR1 KGHSH, CDR2 LQKENI. This CDR3 contains 14 residues. CDR3 residues: CASSPGLAVETQYF. The CDR3 DNA is TGTGCCAGCTCACCCGGACTAGCGGTAGAGACCCAGTACTTC. Supplemented by reference TRBV18 and TRBJ2-5, the full variable domain reads NAGVMQNPRHLVRRRGQEARLRCSPMKGHSHVYWYRQLPEEGLKFMVYLQKENIIDESGMPKERFSAEFPKEGPSILRIQQVVRGDSAAYFCASSPGLAVETQYFGPGTRLLVL.

The genes are TRBV18 and TRBJ2-7; D remains unclear. Germline V CDR1 and CDR2: KGHSH, LQKENI. This CDR3 comprises 12 residues. Deletions cut 6 bases from V and 4 bases from J, with 10 bases between. Here the CDR3 DNA reads TGTGCCAGCTCGCCGCAGAGGTACGAGCAGTACTTC. This gives the protein CASSPQRYEQYF.

The chain carries TRBV6-8 and TRBJ1-5; tentative D call: TRBD1 (6 bases). This CDR3 has 13 residues. V lost 7 bases and J 6 bases, leaving 13 bases between the germline ends. Germline assignment: CDR1 MNHGY and CDR2 SAAAGT. The CDR3: CASNGGGGQPQHF. CDR3 coding DNA: TGTGCCAGCAATGGGGGGGGCGGTCAGCCCCAGCATTTT.

The chain recombines TRBV29-1 with TRBJ2-7; D tentatively fits TRBD1 or TRBD2 (6 bases each). The V end was cut by 5 bases, the J end by 6 bases, with 17 bases between. Per the germline V gene, CDR1 is SQVTM and CDR2 is ANQGSEA. The CDR3 consists of 13 residues. The CDR3 here is CSVPGATLSEQYF. CDR3 nucleotides: TGCAGCGTTCCGGGGGCAACTCTAAGCGAGCAGTACTTC.

This clone has a handful of counts. V is TRBV11-3 and J is TRBJ1-3; the match to TRBD1 covers 7 bases. This CDR3 contains 15 residues. Per germline, CDR1 SGHNT and CDR2 YENEEA. After removal of 7 bases from V and 2 bases from J, the junction contained 8 bases not matched to a gene. CDR3 loop: CASNLEGAAGNTIYF. The DNA for the CDR3 is TGTGCCAGCAACTTGGAGGGGGCGGCTGGAAACACCATATATTTT.

This chain joins TRBV12-5 and TRBJ2-6; D gene ambiguous. The CDR3 extends over 18 amino acids. Trimming cost V 2 bases and J 0 bases, with 14 bases left between them. CDR1 and CDR2 from the germline V gene are LGHNT and FRNRAP. This chain's CDR3 is CASGLRGPGTSGANVLTF. CDR3 DNA sequence: TGTGCTAGTGGTTTGCGAGGACCTGGAACCTCTGGGGCCAACGTCCTGACTTTC. The variable domain in full, with the rest retrieved from reference TRBV12-5 and TRBJ2-6, is DARVTQTPRHKVTEMGQEVTMRCQPILGHNTVFWYRQTMMQGLELLAYFRNRAPLDDSGMPKDRFSAEMPDATLATLKIQPSEPRDSAVYFCASGLRGPGTSGANVLTFGAGSRLTVL.

The sample holds one count of this clone. The chain links TRBV18 to TRBJ2-3; no clear D. The germline V gene encodes CDR1 KGHSH and CDR2 LQKENI. V was clipped by 1 base and J by 4 bases, with 3 bases between them. The CDR3 is 12 amino acids. CDR3 in amino acids: CASSPRSDTQYF. For the CDR3, the DNA is TGTGCCAGCTCACCACGGTCAGATACGCAGTATTTT.

V gene TRBV10-2 combines with J gene TRBJ2-7, with D possibly being TRBD1 or TRBD2 (6 bases each). V shed 8 bases and J shed 7 bases, with 21 bases lying between them. The V gene's germline CDR1 is WSHSY and CDR2 SAAADI. The CDR3 totals 14 residues. CDR3 in amino acids: CASGRSWGAGEQYF. The CDR3 DNA sequence: TGCGCCAGCGGACGCAGTTGGGGGGCGGGTGAGCAGTACTTC.

The rearrangement links TRBV19 to TRBJ2-7; 9 positions match TRBD1. Germline CDR1 LNHDA, CDR2 SQIVND (reference sequence). The trim removed 7 bases at V and 4 bases at J, leaving 5 bases unmatched. The CDR3 totals 13 residues. CDR3 sequence: CASTPGTGYEQYF. The CDR3 nucleotides are TGTGCCAGTACGCCCGGGACAGGGTACGAGCAGTACTTC.

V and J are TRBV5-1 and TRBJ2-7; 14 nucleotides align to TRBD2. The CDR3 contains 16 residues. Trimming removed 4 bases from V and 1 base from J; junction bases left unmatched: 4. CDR1 is SGHRS and CDR2 is YFSETQ in the germline V gene. CDR3 in amino acids: CASSHGLAGGSYEQYF. In DNA form, the CDR3 reads TGCGCCAGCAGCCACGGACTAGCGGGAGGTTCCTACGAGCAGTACTTC.

The sample holds a few counts of this clone. The chain links TRBV10-3 to TRBJ2-5; the D gene is possibly TRBD2 (5 bases). V was clipped by 10 bases and J by 5 bases, with 26 bases between them. CDR1 ENHRY and CDR2 SYGVKD come from the germline V gene. The CDR3 length is 16 residues. CDR3 in DNA: TGTGCCACCGATCGTAATACGGGTCAACCGGGGGAGACCCAGTACTTC. Its translation: CATDRNTGQPGETQYF.

The chain combines TRBV15 with TRBJ2-1; D possibly corresponds to TRBD2 (7 bases). The CDR3 loop spans 19 amino acids. From germline, CDR1 is LNHNV and CDR2 YYDKDF (reference sequence). The ends were cut back, 0 bases at V and 1 base at J, with 19 bases in the middle. CDR3 in amino acids: CATSRDRGGERVSYNEQFF. The CDR3 DNA reads TGTGCCACCAGCAGAGATCGAGGGGGGGAGCGGGTATCCTACAATGAGCAGTTCTTC.

This chain links TRBV12-5 with TRBJ2-5; D may be TRBD1 (6 bases). This CDR3 has 16 residues. Germline CDR1 is LGHNT and CDR2 is FRNRAP. Trimming pared 7 bases from V and 5 bases from J, leaving 23 bases between. The CDR3: CASVSSLNRDSETQYF. DNA of the CDR3: TGTGCTAGTGTCTCCAGCCTCAACAGGGATTCGGAGACCCAGTACTTC.

This clone was seen a single time. This sequence joins TRBV19 and TRBJ2-7; 11 positions agree with TRBD2. The CDR3 totals 14 residues. V gave up 6 bases and J gave up 3 bases; unmatched junction bases: 4. Germline CDR1 reads LNHDA; CDR2 reads SQIVND (reference sequence). CDR3: CASRAGTSGYEQYF. The CDR3 nucleotides are TGTGCCAGTAGGGCCGGGACTAGCGGCTACGAGCAGTACTTC.

This sequence joins TRBV9 and TRBJ2-7, with a weak D call TRBD2 (5 bases). Trimming took off 1 base at V and 2 bases at J, with 10 bases between the two ends. The CDR3 is 14 amino acids. The germline V gene encodes CDR1 SGDLS and CDR2 YYNGEE. CDR3 DNA: TGTGCCAGCAGCGTAACTCCGGGAACCTACGAGCAGTACTTC. Translation: CASSVTPGTYEQYF.